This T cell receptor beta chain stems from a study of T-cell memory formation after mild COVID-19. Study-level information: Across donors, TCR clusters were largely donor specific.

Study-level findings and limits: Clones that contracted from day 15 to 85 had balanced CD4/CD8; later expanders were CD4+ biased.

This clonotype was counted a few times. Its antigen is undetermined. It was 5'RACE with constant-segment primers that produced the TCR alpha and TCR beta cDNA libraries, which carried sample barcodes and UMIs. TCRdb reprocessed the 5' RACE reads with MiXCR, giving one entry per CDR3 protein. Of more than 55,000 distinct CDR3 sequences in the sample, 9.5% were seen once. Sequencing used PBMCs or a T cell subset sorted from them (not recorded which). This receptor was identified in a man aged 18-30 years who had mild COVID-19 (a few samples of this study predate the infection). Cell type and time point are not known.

The CDR3, as DNA: TGCAGTGCTAGACAGGGAGAGACCCAGTACTTC. Translating gives CSARQGETQYF. V usage is TRBV20-1 and J usage is TRBJ2-5; the D gene is possibly TRBD1 (5 bases). Germline-derived CDR1 and CDR2 are DFQATT and SNEGSKA (reference sequence). V was clipped by 2 bases and J by 4 bases, with 5 bases between them. The CDR3 contains 11 residues.